A selection of T cell receptor beta chains follows, all from one sample in a study of blood T cell repertoires in COVID-19. Here immunoSEQ multiplex PCR was the method, and the copy in TCRdb shows in-frame clones only, minus some. The sample includes over 600,000 clones, more than 80% of them seen just once. The material sequenced was peripheral blood. The receptors were gathered from a young woman with acute or convalescent COVID-19. Both conserved end residues are part of each CDR3. The order of the fields is V gene, D gene, clone size, J gene, CDR3 protein, CDR3 DNA. The D gene is left open where the match is weak. Clone size is given for some rows only: seen once, a few or many times, or a class if the clone is expanded.

>TRBV7-9|.|.|TRBJ1-6
CASSRATGSNNSPLHF
TGTGCCAGCAGCCGGGCCACAGGGTCAAATAATTCACCCCTCCACTTT
>TRBV30|.|.|TRBJ1-6
CAWRDQTTSPLHF
TGTGCCTGGAGAGATCAAACAACTTCACCCCTCCACTTT
>TRBV3-1/TRBV3-2|.|.|TRBJ1-5
CASSQEAEGFRISNQPQHF
TGTGCCAGCAGCCAAGAAGCGGAGGGGTTCAGGATTAGCAATCAGCCCCAGCATTTT
>TRBV6-2/TRBV6-3|TRBD2|.|TRBJ2-1
CASSYPGTSGASYNEQFF
TGTGCCAGCAGTTACCCCGGGACTAGCGGGGCCTCCTACAATGAGCAGTTCTTC
>TRBV9|.|.|TRBJ1-1
CASSALGRAGAEAFF
TGTGCCAGCAGCGCGCTCGGACGGGCGGGGGCTGAAGCTTTCTTT
>TRBV2|.|.|TRBJ1-2
CASSGGGANYGYTF
TGTGCCAGCAGTGGAGGGGGGGCTAACTATGGCTACACCTTC
>TRBV10-3|.|.|TRBJ1-2
CAISDTRQNYGYTF
TGTGCCATCAGTGACACGCGACAAAACTATGGCTACACCTTC
>TRBV5-1|TRBD1|.|TRBJ1-2
CASSGGQIYGYTF
TGCGCCAGCAGCGGGGGACAGATATATGGCTACACCTTC
>TRBV6-6|.|.|TRBJ1-3
CASSRQASSGNTIYF
TGTGCCAGCAGTAGACAGGCGAGCTCTGGAAACACCATATATTTT
>TRBV6-5|TRBD1|.|TRBJ1-2
CASSYGGGKGYTF
TGTGCCAGCAGTTATGGAGGGGGCAAAGGCTACACCTTC
>TRBV6-5|TRBD1|.|TRBJ1-2
CASSYSMVIQGDGYTF
TGTGCCAGCAGTTACTCAATGGTGATTCAGGGGGATGGCTACACCTTC
>TRBV14|TRBD1|.|TRBJ1-2
CASSQELGQGYGYTF
TGTGCCAGCAGCCAAGAATTGGGACAGGGTTATGGCTACACCTTC
>TRBV15|.|.|TRBJ1-5
CATSRDVRQPGNQPQHF
TGTGCCACCAGCAGAGATGTGAGGCAGCCGGGAAATCAGCCCCAGCATTTT
>TRBV5-1|.|.|TRBJ1-1
CASSLGTGQMGAEAFF
TGCGCCAGCAGCTTGGGTACCGGTCAGATGGGCGCTGAAGCTTTCTTT
>TRBV12-5|.|.|TRBJ2-2
CASGHLGGGLYTGELFF
TGTGCTAGTGGTCATCTGGGTGGGGGACTGTACACCGGGGAGCTGTTTTTT
>TRBV4-1|.|.|TRBJ2-7
CASSQDPTGGYEQYF
TGCGCCAGCAGCCAAGACCCCACAGGAGGGTACGAGCAGTACTTC
>TRBV9|TRBD2|.|TRBJ2-7
CASTIGVAGVDEQYF
TGTGCCAGCACAATTGGGGTAGCGGGGGTTGACGAGCAGTACTTC
>TRBV6-6|.|.|TRBJ2-7
CASRQTYEQYF
TGTGCCAGCAGACAGACCTACGAGCAGTACTTC
>TRBV30|.|.|TRBJ1-5
CAWSANSANQPQHF
TGTGCCTGGAGTGCAAACAGTGCCAATCAGCCCCAGCATTTT
>TRBV27|.|.|TRBJ1-5
CASSFTGQNFQPQHF
TGTGCCAGCAGTTTTACAGGCCAGAATTTTCAGCCCCAGCATTTT
>TRBV5-1|.|.|TRBJ1-2
CASSFFPSRGDGYTF
TGCGCCAGCAGCTTTTTTCCCTCCAGGGGAGATGGCTACACCTTC
>TRBV2|.|.|TRBJ1-1
CASSAGDGAPEAFF
TGTGCCAGCAGTGCGGGGGACGGGGCACCTGAAGCTTTCTTT
>TRBV5-4|.|.|TRBJ2-7
CASSSWGRSSADEQYF
TGTGCCAGCAGCTCATGGGGGCGGAGTTCGGCGGACGAGCAGTACTTC
>TRBV11-2|.|once|TRBJ1-2
CASSLTGTTPRGYTF
TGTGCCAGCAGCTTGACCGGGACTACCCCGAGGGGCTACACCTTC
>TRBV21-1|.|.|TRBJ2-6
CASSKGRQGAYRSGANVLTF
TGTGCCAGCAGCAAAGGAAGACAGGGGGCTTACCGGTCTGGGGCCAACGTCCTGACTTTC
>TRBV10-2|.|.|TRBJ2-2
CASSISTNTGELFF
TGCGCCAGCAGTATTAGCACAAACACCGGGGAGCTGTTTTTT
>TRBV3-1/TRBV3-2|.|.|TRBJ2-1
CASSQEDGYNEQFF
TGTGCCAGCAGCCAAGAAGACGGGTACAATGAGCAGTTCTTC
>TRBV4-3|.|.|TRBJ1-2
CASSPRDTEGYGYTF
TGCGCCAGCAGCCCCCGGGACACTGAAGGCTATGGCTACACCTTC
>TRBV5-6|.|.|TRBJ1-2
CASSLGVAGAKLF
TGTGCCAGCAGCTTGGGGGTGGCAGGGGCTAAACTCTTC
>TRBV5-1|.|.|TRBJ1-1
CASSPPYRELNTEAFF
TGCGCCAGCAGCCCCCCTTACAGGGAGCTGAACACTGAAGCTTTCTTT
>TRBV4-2|.|.|TRBJ1-3
CASSQDQWGGGGNTIYF
TGTGCCAGCAGCCAAGATCAATGGGGAGGAGGTGGAAACACCATATATTTT
>TRBV29-1|.|.|TRBJ2-3
CSVALLLTDTQYF
TGCAGCGTTGCCCTACTACTCACAGATACGCAGTATTTT
>TRBV7-8|TRBD1|.|TRBJ1-5
CASSSTGGIRWDQPQHF
TGTGCCAGCAGTTCGACAGGGGGCATCCGATGGGATCAGCCCCAGCATTTT
>TRBV20-1|.|few|TRBJ1-2
CSARGGNGYTF
TGCAGTGCTAGGGGGGGAAATGGCTACACCTTC
>TRBV5-1|TRBD1|once|TRBJ1-1
CASSWGDREWGPEAFF
TGCGCCAGCAGCTGGGGGGACAGGGAATGGGGCCCTGAAGCTTTCTTT
>TRBV4-3|.|once|TRBJ2-3
CASSRYLTDTQYF
TGCGCCAGCAGCCGCTACCTCACAGATACGCAGTATTTT
>TRBV6-5|.|.|TRBJ2-7
CASTDSGTYSYEQYF
TGTGCCAGCACCGACTCCGGGACATACTCCTACGAGCAGTACTTC
>TRBV2|TRBD1|.|TRBJ1-5
CASSKDRQGSRPQHF
TGTGCCAGCAGTAAGGATCGACAGGGAAGTCGTCCCCAGCATTTT
>TRBV5-6|.|.|TRBJ1-6
CASSLSSSPLHF
TGTGCCAGCAGCTTGTCTAGTTCACCCCTCCACTTT
>TRBV24-1|.|.|TRBJ1-2
CAPRGDMDYGYTF
TGTGCCCCTCGGGGGGACATGGACTATGGCTACACCTTC
>TRBV4-1|TRBD1|.|TRBJ1-2
CASSQPDRGGYGYTF
TGCGCCAGCAGCCAACCTGACAGGGGGGGCTATGGCTACACCTTC
>TRBV19|.|.|TRBJ1-5
CASSIGSGDQPQHF
TGTGCCAGTAGTATTGGGTCAGGGGATCAGCCCCAGCATTTT
>TRBV4-2|.|few|TRBJ2-7
CASSQDLVSNEQYF
TGTGCCAGCAGCCAAGATCTAGTTTCCAACGAGCAGTACTTC
>TRBV30|TRBD2|once|TRBJ2-7
CATCPKAGAYEQYF
TGTGCCACCTGCCCCAAGGCGGGGGCCTACGAGCAGTACTTC
>TRBV7-2|.|once|TRBJ2-3
CASSQKWGGTDTQYF
TGTGCCAGCAGCCAGAAGTGGGGGGGCACAGATACGCAGTATTTT
>TRBV6-4|TRBD2|.|TRBJ2-3
CASSIAGAAVDTQYF
TGTGCCAGCAGTATAGCGGGGGCGGCCGTGGATACGCAGTATTTT
>TRBV27|.|.|TRBJ2-1
CASSLWGTIPDEQFF
TGTGCCAGCAGTTTATGGGGGACAATCCCGGATGAGCAGTTCTTC
>TRBV3-1/TRBV3-2|.|.|TRBJ1-5
CASSQDTDYSNQPQHF
TGTGCCAGCAGCCAAGATACAGACTATAGCAATCAGCCCCAGCATTTT
>TRBV7-8|.|.|TRBJ1-5
CASSISPLQGKGDQPQHF
TGTGCCAGCAGCATTAGTCCCCTTCAGGGTAAAGGGGATCAGCCCCAGCATTTT
>TRBV6-5|.|.|TRBJ1-1
CASLGGTEAFF
TGTGCCAGCCTCGGTGGCACTGAAGCTTTCTTT
>TRBV5-5|TRBD1|.|TRBJ1-3
CASSPLGQAGNTIYF
TGTGCCAGCAGCCCGCTGGGACAGGCAGGAAACACCATATATTTT
>TRBV27|.|.|TRBJ1-5
CASRGGGGEGHQPQHF
TGTGCCAGCAGGGGGGGCGGGGGAGAGGGGCATCAGCCCCAGCATTTT
>TRBV3-1/TRBV3-2|TRBD2|.|TRBJ2-7
CASSRGGRSYEQYF
TGTGCCAGCAGCCGCGGGGGGCGGTCCTACGAGCAGTACTTC
>TRBV29-1|TRBD1|.|TRBJ2-5
CSATQGAGGTQYF
TGCAGCGCAACACAGGGGGCAGGGGGGACCCAGTACTTC
>TRBV7-2|.|.|TRBJ1-5
CASSLTPYPPQHF
TGTGCCAGCAGCTTGACACCCTATCCGCCCCAGCATTTT